Listed below are T cell receptor beta chains from one sample, sequenced in a study of T-cell reconstitution after alpha-beta-depleted transplantation in children. Via MiXCR, TCRdb re-called the PCR reads, giving one row per CDR3 protein. The sample holds fewer than 550,000 distinct CDR3 sequences, about a sixth seen once. The sample here was PBMCs, mostly from graft donor cells, taken 360 days after TCRalphabeta/CD19-depleted stem cell transplant. The receptors were sampled from a boy under two years old who had a stem cell transplant for Wiskott-Aldrich syndrome, so the T cells may come from the graft donor. Both conserved end residues are part of each CDR3. The D gene is left open where the match is weak. Some rows mark clone size as missing; the rest say once, few, many or name a class of expanded clone.

d_gene: NA; j_gene: TRBJ1-5; abundance: many; v_gene: TRBV12-3/TRBV12-4; CDR3aa: CASSLGEAPQHF; CDR3nt: TGTGCCAGCAGTTTAGGGGAGGCGCCCCAGCATTTT
d_gene: NA; j_gene: TRBJ2-7; abundance: NA; v_gene: TRBV5-1; CDR3aa: CASIPWQASYEQYF; CDR3nt: TGCGCCAGCATCCCTTGGCAGGCCTCCTACGAGCAGTACTTC
d_gene: NA; j_gene: TRBJ1-1; abundance: NA; v_gene: TRBV5-1; CDR3aa: CASSLALNTEAFF; CDR3nt: TGCGCCAGCAGCTTGGCCTTGAACACTGAAGCTTTCTTT
d_gene: TRBD1; j_gene: TRBJ2-5; abundance: NA; v_gene: TRBV27; CDR3aa: CASRRMATGRRQETQYF; CDR3nt: TGTGCCAGCAGAAGAATGGCGACAGGGCGAAGGCAAGAGACCCAGTACTTC
d_gene: TRBD1; j_gene: TRBJ2-7; abundance: NA; v_gene: TRBV11-1; CDR3aa: CASSTTRPNGTGIEQYF; CDR3nt: TGTGCCAGCAGCACGACGCGACCAAACGGGACAGGGATCGAGCAGTACTTC
d_gene: NA; j_gene: TRBJ1-4; abundance: few; v_gene: TRBV12-3/TRBV12-4; CDR3aa: CASSFSRGFAKLFF; CDR3nt: TGTGCCAGCAGTTTTAGCAGGGGATTCGCAAAACTGTTTTTT
d_gene: TRBD2; j_gene: TRBJ2-1; abundance: NA; v_gene: TRBV4-3; CDR3aa: CASSQDRAGGEQFF; CDR3nt: TGCGCCAGCAGCCAAGATAGAGCGGGAGGGGAGCAGTTCTTC
d_gene: TRBD2; j_gene: TRBJ2-1; abundance: NA; v_gene: TRBV2; CDR3aa: CASRKRAGGLSNEQFF; CDR3nt: TGTGCCAGCAGAAAACGAGCGGGAGGGCTCTCGAATGAGCAGTTCTTC
d_gene: TRBD2; j_gene: TRBJ2-2; abundance: few; v_gene: TRBV7-9; CDR3aa: CASSLAPSGSWGELFF; CDR3nt: TGTGCCAGCAGCCTCGCCCCTAGCGGGAGTTGGGGGGAGCTGTTTTTT
d_gene: NA; j_gene: TRBJ2-7; abundance: NA; v_gene: TRBV5-1; CDR3aa: CASSLETSASTQYF; CDR3nt: TGCGCCAGCAGCTTGGAAACTTCGGCTTCTACGCAGTACTTC
d_gene: NA; j_gene: TRBJ2-7; abundance: few; v_gene: TRBV5-1; CDR3aa: CASSQRGKRSYEQYF; CDR3nt: TGCGCCAGCTCGCAAAGGGGCAAAAGGTCCTACGAGCAGTACTTC
d_gene: NA; j_gene: TRBJ2-1; abundance: NA; v_gene: TRBV7-2; CDR3aa: CASSLTVPNEQFF; CDR3nt: TGTGCCAGCAGCTTAACGGTCCCGAATGAGCAGTTCTTC
d_gene: NA; j_gene: TRBJ1-1; abundance: few; v_gene: TRBV10-3; CDR3aa: CAISDEQGGGNTEAFF; CDR3nt: TGTGCCATCAGTGATGAACAGGGAGGGGGAAACACTGAAGCTTTCTTT
d_gene: TRBD2; j_gene: TRBJ2-3; abundance: NA; v_gene: TRBV20-1; CDR3aa: CSAAGTRGDTQYF; CDR3nt: TGCAGTGCAGCCGGGACTAGAGGAGATACGCAGTATTTT
d_gene: TRBD1; j_gene: TRBJ2-1; abundance: few; v_gene: TRBV19; CDR3aa: CASSETGTGVNEQFF; CDR3nt: TGTGCCAGTAGTGAGACCGGGACAGGGGTCAATGAGCAGTTCTTC
d_gene: TRBD1; j_gene: TRBJ2-2; abundance: NA; v_gene: TRBV30; CDR3aa: CAWTSTGWNTGELFF; CDR3nt: TGTGCCTGGACCTCGACAGGGTGGAACACCGGGGAGCTGTTTTTT
d_gene: TRBD2; j_gene: TRBJ2-1; abundance: NA; v_gene: TRBV7-2; CDR3aa: CASSSSGTSINEQFF; CDR3nt: TGTGCCAGCAGCTCCTCCGGGACTAGCATCAATGAGCAGTTCTTC
d_gene: TRBD2; j_gene: TRBJ2-1; abundance: NA; v_gene: TRBV4-3; CDR3aa: CASSPSRAGGYEQFF; CDR3nt: TGCGCCAGCAGCCCTAGCAGGGCGGGAGGCTATGAGCAGTTCTTC
d_gene: TRBD2; j_gene: TRBJ2-7; abundance: few; v_gene: TRBV20-1; CDR3aa: CSANSGGSYEQYF; CDR3nt: TGCAGCGCCAATAGCGGGGGGTCCTACGAGCAGTACTTC
d_gene: NA; j_gene: TRBJ2-2; abundance: few; v_gene: TRBV9; CDR3aa: CASSVGGPANTGELFF; CDR3nt: TGTGCCAGCAGCGTGGGCGGGCCCGCGAACACCGGGGAGCTGTTTTTT
d_gene: NA; j_gene: TRBJ2-2; abundance: NA; v_gene: TRBV12-3/TRBV12-4; CDR3aa: CASSLAPPFTGELFF; CDR3nt: TGTGCCAGCAGTTTAGCCCCACCGTTCACCGGGGAGCTGTTTTTT
d_gene: TRBD2; j_gene: TRBJ2-4; abundance: few; v_gene: TRBV25-1; CDR3aa: CASSALAGESLAKNIQYF; CDR3nt: TGTGCCAGCAGTGCATTAGCGGGAGAGTCCCTCGCCAAAAACATTCAGTACTTC
d_gene: TRBD1; j_gene: TRBJ1-6; abundance: NA; v_gene: TRBV6-1; CDR3aa: CASLEGAWGAWNSPLHF; CDR3nt: TGTGCCAGCCTCGAGGGGGCATGGGGGGCGTGGAATTCACCCCTCCACTTT
d_gene: NA; j_gene: TRBJ2-3; abundance: NA; v_gene: TRBV14; CDR3aa: CASSQDLIALDTQYF; CDR3nt: TGTGCCAGCAGCCAAGATTTGATAGCCTTAGATACGCAGTATTTT
d_gene: TRBD1; j_gene: TRBJ2-4; abundance: few; v_gene: TRBV13; CDR3aa: CASSRRARTGTSKNIQYF; CDR3nt: TGTGCCAGCAGCCGAAGGGCGAGGACAGGGACATCCAAAAACATTCAGTACTTC
d_gene: TRBD2; j_gene: TRBJ2-3; abundance: few; v_gene: TRBV11-1; CDR3aa: CASSPKPYRGRGTDTQYF; CDR3nt: TGTGCCAGCAGTCCTAAGCCATACCGCGGGAGGGGCACAGATACGCAGTATTTT
d_gene: TRBD1; j_gene: TRBJ2-3; abundance: NA; v_gene: TRBV7-9; CDR3aa: CASSPGQGPLTTDTQYF; CDR3nt: TGTGCCAGCAGCCCGGGACAGGGGCCCCTTACCACAGATACGCAGTATTTT
d_gene: TRBD1; j_gene: TRBJ1-1; abundance: NA; v_gene: TRBV6-5; CDR3aa: CASSYSTGAATEAFF; CDR3nt: TGTGCCAGCAGTTACTCGACAGGGGCCGCCACTGAAGCTTTCTTT
d_gene: TRBD1; j_gene: TRBJ1-2; abundance: NA; v_gene: TRBV28; CDR3aa: CASRQTGTASYTF; CDR3nt: TGTGCCAGCAGACAAACCGGGACAGCAAGCTACACCTTC
d_gene: NA; j_gene: TRBJ2-3; abundance: few; v_gene: TRBV12-3/TRBV12-4; CDR3aa: CASSALRFHTQYF; CDR3nt: TGTGCCAGCAGTGCCCTAAGGTTTCATACGCAGTATTTT
d_gene: TRBD1; j_gene: TRBJ2-7; abundance: NA; v_gene: TRBV27; CDR3aa: CASRARQGASEQYF; CDR3nt: TGTGCCAGCAGAGCCCGACAGGGGGCCTCAGAGCAGTACTTC
d_gene: NA; j_gene: TRBJ1-3; abundance: few; v_gene: TRBV20-1; CDR3aa: CSASRSWGGGNTIYF; CDR3nt: TGCAGTGCTAGTCGGTCCTGGGGAGGTGGAAACACCATATATTTT
d_gene: TRBD2; j_gene: TRBJ2-7; abundance: NA; v_gene: TRBV11-2; CDR3aa: CASSGSGRASYEQYF; CDR3nt: TGTGCCAGCAGCGGTAGCGGGAGGGCCTCCTACGAGCAGTACTTC
d_gene: TRBD2; j_gene: TRBJ2-1; abundance: few; v_gene: TRBV20-1; CDR3aa: CSARILAGGRFSYNEQFF; CDR3nt: TGCAGTGCTAGAATTCTAGCGGGGGGGCGGTTCTCCTACAATGAGCAGTTCTTC
d_gene: NA; j_gene: TRBJ2-7; abundance: few; v_gene: TRBV21-1; CDR3aa: CASSKFATNPRSYEQYF; CDR3nt: TGTGCCAGCAGCAAATTCGCAACAAATCCGAGATCCTACGAGCAGTACTTC
d_gene: NA; j_gene: TRBJ1-2; abundance: few; v_gene: TRBV2; CDR3aa: CASSDRGVWLGRGSSGYTF; CDR3nt: TGTGCCAGCAGTGACCGTGGGGTTTGGCTGGGCCGAGGGTCCTCCGGCTACACCTTC
d_gene: TRBD1; j_gene: TRBJ2-2; abundance: NA; v_gene: TRBV11-3; CDR3aa: CASSGRGTVNTGELFF; CDR3nt: TGTGCCAGCAGCGGACGAGGGACAGTGAACACCGGGGAGCTGTTTTTT
d_gene: NA; j_gene: TRBJ2-1; abundance: NA; v_gene: TRBV9; CDR3aa: CASSAFEAEQFF; CDR3nt: TGTGCCAGCAGCGCCTTTGAAGCGGAGCAGTTCTTC
d_gene: NA; j_gene: TRBJ2-1; abundance: NA; v_gene: TRBV4-3; CDR3aa: CASSRLTGYNEQFF; CDR3nt: TGCGCCAGCAGCCGCTTGACAGGTTACAATGAGCAGTTCTTC
d_gene: TRBD2; j_gene: TRBJ2-1; abundance: NA; v_gene: TRBV27; CDR3aa: CASSLMRGGYLEQFF; CDR3nt: TGTGCCAGCAGTTTAATGCGGGGGGGCTATTTGGAGCAGTTCTTC
d_gene: NA; j_gene: TRBJ2-7; abundance: NA; v_gene: TRBV28; CDR3aa: CASRSRYYEQYF; CDR3nt: TGTGCCAGCAGAAGCAGGTACTACGAGCAGTACTTC
d_gene: NA; j_gene: TRBJ1-1; abundance: few; v_gene: TRBV6-5; CDR3aa: CASSYRRETEAFF; CDR3nt: TGTGCCAGCAGTTACCGGAGAGAAACTGAAGCTTTCTTT
d_gene: NA; j_gene: TRBJ2-7; abundance: NA; v_gene: TRBV6-2/TRBV6-3; CDR3aa: CASSYGGKYEQYF; CDR3nt: TGTGCCAGCAGTTACGGCGGGAAATACGAGCAGTACTTC
d_gene: NA; j_gene: TRBJ2-3; abundance: NA; v_gene: TRBV28; CDR3aa: CASSPPPLFASGFMGTDTQYF; CDR3nt: TGTGCCAGCAGTCCGCCTCCCCTTTTCGCGTCAGGTTTCATGGGCACAGATACGCAGTATTTT
d_gene: NA; j_gene: TRBJ2-3; abundance: many; v_gene: TRBV20-1; CDR3aa: CSARVPGADTQYF; CDR3nt: TGCAGTGCTAGGGTACCCGGCGCAGATACGCAGTATTTT
d_gene: NA; j_gene: TRBJ2-7; abundance: NA; v_gene: TRBV2; CDR3aa: CAQGGSVYEQYF; CDR3nt: TGTGCTCAAGGTGGCTCCGTCTACGAGCAGTACTTC
d_gene: NA; j_gene: TRBJ2-1; abundance: many; v_gene: TRBV4-1; CDR3aa: CASSQEGGGQDNEQFF; CDR3nt: TGCGCCAGCAGCCAAGAAGGGGGGGGGCAGGACAATGAGCAGTTCTTC
d_gene: TRBD2; j_gene: TRBJ2-3; abundance: NA; v_gene: TRBV3-1; CDR3aa: CASSRSGMTITDTQYF; CDR3nt: TGTGCCAGCAGCAGAAGCGGGATGACTATCACAGATACGCAGTATTTT
d_gene: NA; j_gene: TRBJ2-4; abundance: few; v_gene: TRBV7-9; CDR3aa: CASSLALGTKNIQYF; CDR3nt: TGTGCCAGCAGCTTAGCGCTGGGGACCAAAAACATTCAGTACTTC